Following are 5 T cell receptor beta chains from one sample sequenced in a study of T-cell memory formation after mild COVID-19. TCRdb called the 5' RACE reads again in MiXCR, with one record for every CDR3 protein. The sample has 190,000 or so distinct CDR3 sequences, over 20% seen once. The material sequenced was PBMCs or a T cell subset sorted from them (not recorded which). The receptors here all came from an adult woman who had mild COVID-19 (a few samples of this study predate the infection). Cell type and time point are not known.

The chain is built from TRBV7-3 and TRBJ2-3; the match to TRBD2 covers 7 bases. Germline V CDR1 and CDR2: SGHTA, FQGTGA. This CDR3 spans 15 amino acids. The J segment lost 4 bases and the V segment lost 1 base, leaving 5 bases of the junction unmatched. The CDR3: CASSLMAGVADTQYF. For the CDR3, the DNA is TGTGCCAGCAGCTTAATGGCGGGAGTCGCAGATACGCAGTATTTT.

Many counts were recorded for this clonotype. The rearrangement links TRBV7-9 to TRBJ2-1, with 11 nucleotides matching TRBD2. The length of the CDR3 is 15 residues. CDR1 and CDR2 from the germline V gene are SEHNR and FQNEAQ (reference sequence). Unmatched junction bases numbered 6, after V lost 6 bases and J lost 5 bases. The CDR3 bases are TGTGCCAGCAGTTTCGGGACTAGCGGAGACAATGAGCAGTTCTTC. Translation: CASSFGTSGDNEQFF.

This clonotype was counted between two and nine times. The rearrangement links TRBV10-3 to TRBJ2-1; D call uncertain. The CDR3 totals 15 residues. The V gene lost 3 bases and the J gene lost 0 bases, with 9 bases spanning the gap. Per the germline V gene, CDR1 is ENHRY and CDR2 is SYGVKD. Here the CDR3 reads CAISEISSSYNEQFF. The CDR3 nucleotides are TGTGCCATCAGTGAAATCTCCAGCTCCTACAATGAGCAGTTCTTC.

J is TRBJ1-4 and V is TRBV6-1; 7 nucleotides match TRBD1. CDR1 MNHNS and CDR2 SASEGT come from the germline V gene. The CDR3 is 13 residues long. Trimming at V came to 8 bases and at J to 5 bases, leaving 5 bases not matched to a gene. CDR3 amino acids: CASGARGNEKLFF. For the CDR3, the DNA is TGTGCCAGCGGTGCCAGGGGGAATGAAAAACTGTTTTTT.

This clonotype showed up just a few times. This chain uses TRBV15 with TRBJ2-3; 7 bases agree with TRBD1. The V gene's germline CDR1 is LNHNV and CDR2 YYDKDF (reference sequence). The CDR3 runs to 15 residues. Germline trimming cut 1 base from V and 2 bases from J; bases unmatched to any gene: 3. CDR3 DNA: TGTGCCACCAGCAGAGTTGGGACAGACACAGATACGCAGTATTTT. Amino acid sequence: CATSRVGTDTDTQYF.